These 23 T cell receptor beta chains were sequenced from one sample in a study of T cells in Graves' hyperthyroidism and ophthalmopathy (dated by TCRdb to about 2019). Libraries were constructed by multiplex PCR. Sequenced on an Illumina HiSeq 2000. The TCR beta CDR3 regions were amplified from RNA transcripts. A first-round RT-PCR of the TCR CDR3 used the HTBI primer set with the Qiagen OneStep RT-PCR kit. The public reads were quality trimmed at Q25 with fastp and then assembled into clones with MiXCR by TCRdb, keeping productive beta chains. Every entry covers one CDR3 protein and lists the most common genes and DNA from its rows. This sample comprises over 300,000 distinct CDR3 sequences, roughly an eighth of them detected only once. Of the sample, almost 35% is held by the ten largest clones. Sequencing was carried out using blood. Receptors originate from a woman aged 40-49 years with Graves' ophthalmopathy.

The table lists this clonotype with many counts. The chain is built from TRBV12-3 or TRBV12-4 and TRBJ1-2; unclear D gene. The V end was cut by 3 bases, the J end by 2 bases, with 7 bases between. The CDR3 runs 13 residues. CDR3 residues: CASSFRTNYGYTF. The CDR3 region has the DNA TGTGCCAGCAGTTTCAGGACCAACTATGGCTACACCTTC.

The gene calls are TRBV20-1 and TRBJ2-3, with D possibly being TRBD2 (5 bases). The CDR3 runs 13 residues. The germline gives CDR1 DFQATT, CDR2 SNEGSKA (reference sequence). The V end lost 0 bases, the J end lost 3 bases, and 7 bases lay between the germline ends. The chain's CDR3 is CSARDTSTDTQYF. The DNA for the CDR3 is TGCAGTGCTAGAGACACTAGTACAGATACGCAGTATTTT.

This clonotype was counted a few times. The CDR3 sequence: CSVEGPLGDEQYF. The CDR3, as DNA: TGCAGCGTTGAAGGGCCGTTGGGGGACGAGCAGTACTTC. This chain joins TRBV29-1 and TRBJ2-7, with D perhaps given as TRBD1 or TRBD2 (5 bases each). The germline V gene encodes CDR1 SQVTM and CDR2 ANQGSEA. The CDR3 is 13 amino acids. V was trimmed by 1 base and J by 5 bases, leaving 12 bases between them.

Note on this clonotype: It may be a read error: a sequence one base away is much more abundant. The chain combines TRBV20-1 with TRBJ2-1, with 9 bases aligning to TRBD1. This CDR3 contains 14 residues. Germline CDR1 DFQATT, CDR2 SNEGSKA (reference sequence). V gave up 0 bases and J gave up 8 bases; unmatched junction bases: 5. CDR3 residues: CSARDPWTGDEQFF. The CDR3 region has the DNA TGCAGTGCTAGAGATCCCTGGACAGGGGATGAGCAGTTCTTC.

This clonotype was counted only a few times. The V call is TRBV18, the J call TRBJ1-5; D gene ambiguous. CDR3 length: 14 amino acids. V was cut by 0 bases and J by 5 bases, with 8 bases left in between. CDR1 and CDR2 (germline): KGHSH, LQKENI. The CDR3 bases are TGTGCCAGCTCACCACCCGAAGACGATCAGCCCCAGCATTTT. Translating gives CASSPPEDDQPQHF.

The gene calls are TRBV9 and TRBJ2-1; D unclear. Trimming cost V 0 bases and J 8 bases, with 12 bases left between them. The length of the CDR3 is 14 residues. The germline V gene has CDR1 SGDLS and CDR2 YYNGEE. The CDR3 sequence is CASSVVPARDEQFF. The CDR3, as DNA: TGTGCCAGCAGCGTAGTACCTGCTCGCGATGAGCAGTTCTTC. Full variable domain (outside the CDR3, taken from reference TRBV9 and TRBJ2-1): DSGVTQTPKHLITATGQRVTLRCSPRSGDLSVYWYQQSLDQGLQFLIQYYNGEERAKGNILERFSAQQFPDLHSELNLSSLELGDSALYFCASSVVPARDEQFFGPGTRLTVL.

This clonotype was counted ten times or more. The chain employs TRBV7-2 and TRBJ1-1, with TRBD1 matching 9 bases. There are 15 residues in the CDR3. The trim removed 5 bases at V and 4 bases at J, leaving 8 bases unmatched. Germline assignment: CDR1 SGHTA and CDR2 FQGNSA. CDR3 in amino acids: CASSNGQGPTTEAFF. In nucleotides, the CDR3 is TGTGCCAGCAGCAACGGACAGGGGCCGACCACTGAAGCTTTCTTT.

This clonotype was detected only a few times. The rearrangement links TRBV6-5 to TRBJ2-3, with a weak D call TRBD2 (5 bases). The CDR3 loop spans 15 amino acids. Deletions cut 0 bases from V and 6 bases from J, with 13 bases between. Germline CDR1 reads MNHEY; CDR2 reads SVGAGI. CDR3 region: CASSYSVSGKDTQYF. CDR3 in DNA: TGTGCCAGCAGTTACTCCGTTTCGGGGAAGGATACGCAGTATTTT.

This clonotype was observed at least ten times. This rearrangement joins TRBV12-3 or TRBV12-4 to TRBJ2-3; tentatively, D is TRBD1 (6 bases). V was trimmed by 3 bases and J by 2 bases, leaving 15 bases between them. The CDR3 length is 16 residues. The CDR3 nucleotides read TGTGCCAGCAGTTTCGAGGGGGTAGGGCTCACAGATACGCAGTATTTT. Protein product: CASSFEGVGLTDTQYF.

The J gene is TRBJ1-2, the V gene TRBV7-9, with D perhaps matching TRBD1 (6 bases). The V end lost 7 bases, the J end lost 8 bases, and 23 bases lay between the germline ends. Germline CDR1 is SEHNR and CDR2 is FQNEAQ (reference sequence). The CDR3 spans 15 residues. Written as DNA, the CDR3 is TGTGCCAGCAACAACCAAGGACAGTCTTTCGAGGGCTACACCTTC. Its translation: CASNNQGQSFEGYTF.

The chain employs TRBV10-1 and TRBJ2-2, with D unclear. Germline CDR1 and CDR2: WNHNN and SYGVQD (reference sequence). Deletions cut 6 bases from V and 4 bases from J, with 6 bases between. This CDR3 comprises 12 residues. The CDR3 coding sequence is TGCGCCAGCAGGGATTTCACCGGGGAGCTGTTTTTT. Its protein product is CASRDFTGELFF.

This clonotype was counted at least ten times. CDR3 in amino acids: CASRATGNSYEQYF. The DNA of the CDR3 is TGTGCCAGCAGGGCGACAGGGAATTCCTACGAGCAGTACTTC. The V gene is TRBV12-3 or TRBV12-4, the J gene TRBJ2-7; the match to TRBD1 covers 7 bases. V trimming: 6 bases; J trimming: 1 base; junction bases outside the gene matches: 6. The CDR3 sequence is 14 residues long.

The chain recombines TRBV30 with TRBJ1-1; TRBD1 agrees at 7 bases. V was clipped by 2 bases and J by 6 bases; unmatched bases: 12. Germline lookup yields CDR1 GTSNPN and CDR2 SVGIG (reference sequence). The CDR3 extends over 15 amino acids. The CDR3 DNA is TGTGCCTGGAGTTTAGGGGGCAGGTTCTCTTCTGAAGCTTTCTTT. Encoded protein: CAWSLGGRFSSEAFF.

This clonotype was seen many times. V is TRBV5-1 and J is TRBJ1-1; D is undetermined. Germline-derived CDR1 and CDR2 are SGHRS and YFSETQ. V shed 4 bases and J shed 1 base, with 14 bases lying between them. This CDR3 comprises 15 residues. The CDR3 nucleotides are TGCGCCAGCAGCCTCGCCCGCGATGCGAACACTGAAGCTTTCTTT. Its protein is CASSLARDANTEAFF.

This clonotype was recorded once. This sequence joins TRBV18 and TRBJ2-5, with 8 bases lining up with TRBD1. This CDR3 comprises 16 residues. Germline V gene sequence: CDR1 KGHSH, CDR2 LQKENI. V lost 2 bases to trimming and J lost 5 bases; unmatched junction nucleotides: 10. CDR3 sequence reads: CASSPGTEQGAETQYF. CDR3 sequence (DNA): TGTGCCAGCTCACCAGGAACCGAGCAGGGGGCCGAGACCCAGTACTTC.

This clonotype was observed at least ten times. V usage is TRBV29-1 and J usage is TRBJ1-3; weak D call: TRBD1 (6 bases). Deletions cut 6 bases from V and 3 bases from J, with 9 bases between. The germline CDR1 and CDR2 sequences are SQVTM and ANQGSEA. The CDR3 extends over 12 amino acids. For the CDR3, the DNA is TGCAGCGTCACAGGGTTTGGAAACACCATATATTTT. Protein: CSVTGFGNTIYF.

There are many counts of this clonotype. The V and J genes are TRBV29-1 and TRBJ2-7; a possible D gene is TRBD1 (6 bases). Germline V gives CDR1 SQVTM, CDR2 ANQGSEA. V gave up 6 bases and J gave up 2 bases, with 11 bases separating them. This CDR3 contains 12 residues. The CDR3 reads CSVSGQPYEQYF. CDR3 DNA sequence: TGCAGCGTCAGCGGACAGCCCTACGAGCAGTACTTC.

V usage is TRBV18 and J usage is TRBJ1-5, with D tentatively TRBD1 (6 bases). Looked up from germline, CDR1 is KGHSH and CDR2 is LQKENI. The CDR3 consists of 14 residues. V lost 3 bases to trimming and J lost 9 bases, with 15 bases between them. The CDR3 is CASSPYREGGPQHF. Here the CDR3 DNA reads TGTGCCAGCTCACCGTACAGGGAGGGTGGGCCCCAGCATTTT.

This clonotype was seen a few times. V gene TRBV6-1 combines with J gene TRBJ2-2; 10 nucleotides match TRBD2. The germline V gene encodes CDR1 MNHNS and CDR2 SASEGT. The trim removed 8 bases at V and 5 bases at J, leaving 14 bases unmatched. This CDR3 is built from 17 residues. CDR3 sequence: CASGIGTTSGITGELFF. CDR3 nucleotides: TGTGCCAGCGGTATAGGGACCACTAGCGGGATAACCGGGGAGCTGTTTTTT.

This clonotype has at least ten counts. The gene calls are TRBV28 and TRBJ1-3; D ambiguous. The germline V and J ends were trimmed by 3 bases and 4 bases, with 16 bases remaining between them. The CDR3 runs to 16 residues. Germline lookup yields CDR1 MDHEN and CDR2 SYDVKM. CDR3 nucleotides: TGTGCCAGCAGTTTTAGCGTCGGGCCCGCGGGAAACACCATATATTTT. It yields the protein CASSFSVGPAGNTIYF.

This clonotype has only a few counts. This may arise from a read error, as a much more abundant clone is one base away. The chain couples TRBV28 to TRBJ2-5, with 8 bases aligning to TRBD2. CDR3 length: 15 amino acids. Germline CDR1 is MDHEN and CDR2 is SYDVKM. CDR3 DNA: TGTACCAGCAGCTCATCGACGCCGGGGGGGGAGACCCAGTACTTC. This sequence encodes CTSSSSTPGGETQYF.

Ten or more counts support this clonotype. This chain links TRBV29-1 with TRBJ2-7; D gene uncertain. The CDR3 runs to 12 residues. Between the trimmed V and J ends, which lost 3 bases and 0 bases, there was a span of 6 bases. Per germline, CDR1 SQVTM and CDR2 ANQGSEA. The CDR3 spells CSVDADSYEQYF. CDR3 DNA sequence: TGCAGCGTTGATGCAGACTCCTACGAGCAGTACTTC.

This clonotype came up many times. CDR3 residues: CASSFWTNWDEQFF. DNA of the CDR3: TGTGCCAGCAGCTTTTGGACCAATTGGGATGAGCAGTTCTTC. The chain joins TRBV7-2 to TRBJ2-1; D gene unclear. Germline V lookup: CDR1 SGHTA, CDR2 FQGNSA. The CDR3 loop spans 14 amino acids. Trimming shortened V by 3 bases and J by 8 bases, and 14 bases separated the two germline ends.